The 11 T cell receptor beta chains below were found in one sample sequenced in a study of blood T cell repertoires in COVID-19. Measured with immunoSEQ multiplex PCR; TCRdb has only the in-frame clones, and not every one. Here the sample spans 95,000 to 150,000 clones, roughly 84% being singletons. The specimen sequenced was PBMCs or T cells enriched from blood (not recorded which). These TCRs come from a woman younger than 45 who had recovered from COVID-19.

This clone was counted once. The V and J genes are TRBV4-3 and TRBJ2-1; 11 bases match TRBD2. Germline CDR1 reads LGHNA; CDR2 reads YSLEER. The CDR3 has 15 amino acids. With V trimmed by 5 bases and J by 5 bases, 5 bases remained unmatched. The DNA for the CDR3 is TGCGCCAGCAGCAGGGGACTAGCGGATAACAATGAGCAGTTCTTC. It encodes CASSRGLADNNEQFF.

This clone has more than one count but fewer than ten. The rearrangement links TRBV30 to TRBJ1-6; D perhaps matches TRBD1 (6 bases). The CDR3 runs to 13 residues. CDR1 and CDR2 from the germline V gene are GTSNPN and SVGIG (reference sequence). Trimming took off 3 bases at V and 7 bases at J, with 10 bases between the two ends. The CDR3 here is CAWRGRGNSPLHF. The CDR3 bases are TGTGCCTGGAGGGGTAGGGGGAATTCACCCCTCCACTTT.

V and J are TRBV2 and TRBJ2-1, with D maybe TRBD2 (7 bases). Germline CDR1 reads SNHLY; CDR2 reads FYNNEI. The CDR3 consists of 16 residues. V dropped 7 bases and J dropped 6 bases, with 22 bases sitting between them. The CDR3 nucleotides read TGTGCCAGCATGGAGGGGGGGCGGATCGCAGTCAATGAGCAGTTCTTC. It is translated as CASMEGGRIAVNEQFF.

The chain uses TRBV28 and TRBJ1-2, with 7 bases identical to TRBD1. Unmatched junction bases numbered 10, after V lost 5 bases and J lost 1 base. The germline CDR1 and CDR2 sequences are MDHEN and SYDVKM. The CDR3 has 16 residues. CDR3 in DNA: TGTGCCAGCAGTACGCCCGACAGGGCGATTAACTATGGCTACACCTTC. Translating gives CASSTPDRAINYGYTF.

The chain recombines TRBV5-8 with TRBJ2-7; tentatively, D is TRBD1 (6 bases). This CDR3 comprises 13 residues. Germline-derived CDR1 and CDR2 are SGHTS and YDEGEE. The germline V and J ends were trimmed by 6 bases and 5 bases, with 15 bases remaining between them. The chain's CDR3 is CASKKRQVDEQYF. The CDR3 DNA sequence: TGTGCCAGCAAAAAGAGACAGGTCGACGAGCAGTACTTC. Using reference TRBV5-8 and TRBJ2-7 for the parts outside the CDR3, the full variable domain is EAGVTQSPTHLIKTRGQQATLRCSPISGHTSVYWYQQALGLGLQFLLWYDEGEERNRGNFPPRFSGRQFPNYSSELNVNALELEDSALYLCASKKRQVDEQYFGPGTRLTVT.

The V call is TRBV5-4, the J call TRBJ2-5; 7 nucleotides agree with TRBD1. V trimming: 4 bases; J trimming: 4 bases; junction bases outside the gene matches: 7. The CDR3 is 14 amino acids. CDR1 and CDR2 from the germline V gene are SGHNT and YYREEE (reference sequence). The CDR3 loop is CASSETGPAETQYF. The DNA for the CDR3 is TGTGCCAGCAGCGAGACAGGGCCTGCAGAGACCCAGTACTTC.

The CDR3 nucleotides read TGTGCCAGCAGTTCACAGGCCTTGAACACTGAAGCTTTCTTT. Translating it yields CASSSQALNTEAFF. The chain uses TRBV27 and TRBJ1-1, with D tentatively TRBD1 (5 bases). Germline lookup yields CDR1 MNHEY and CDR2 SMNVEV (reference sequence). CDR3 length: 14 amino acids. Trimming pared 4 bases from V and 0 bases from J, leaving 9 bases between.

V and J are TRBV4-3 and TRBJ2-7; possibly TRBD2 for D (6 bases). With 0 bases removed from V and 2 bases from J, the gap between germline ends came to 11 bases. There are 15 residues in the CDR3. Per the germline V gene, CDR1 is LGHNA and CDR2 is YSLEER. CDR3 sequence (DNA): TGCGCCAGCAGCCAAGAGCCGGGAGAGGCCTACGAGCAGTACTTC. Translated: CASSQEPGEAYEQYF.

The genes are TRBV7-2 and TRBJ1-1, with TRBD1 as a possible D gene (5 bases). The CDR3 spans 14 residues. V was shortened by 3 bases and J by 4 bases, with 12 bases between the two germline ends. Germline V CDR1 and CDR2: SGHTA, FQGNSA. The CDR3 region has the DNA TGTGCCAGCAGCTTCTGGGGGGAGGGCACTGAAGCTTTCTTT. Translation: CASSFWGEGTEAFF. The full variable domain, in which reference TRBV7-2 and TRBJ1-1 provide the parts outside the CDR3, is GAGVSQSPSNKVTEKGKDVELRCDPISGHTALYWYRQSLGQGLEFLIYFQGNSAPDKSGLPSDRFSAERTGGSVSTLTIQRTQQEDSAVYLCASSFWGEGTEAFFGQGTRLTVV.

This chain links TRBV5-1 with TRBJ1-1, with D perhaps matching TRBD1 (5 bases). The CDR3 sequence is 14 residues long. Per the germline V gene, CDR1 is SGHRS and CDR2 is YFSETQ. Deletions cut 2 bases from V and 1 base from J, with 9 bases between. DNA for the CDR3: TGCGCCAGCAGCTTCTCCCAGGGGAACACTGAAGCTTTCTTT. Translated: CASSFSQGNTEAFF. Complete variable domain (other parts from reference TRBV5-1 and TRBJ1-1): KAGVTQTPRYLIKTRGQQVTLSCSPISGHRSVSWYQQTPGQGLQFLFEYFSETQRNKGNFPGRFSGRQFSNSRSEMNVSTLELGDSALYLCASSFSQGNTEAFFGQGTRLTVV.

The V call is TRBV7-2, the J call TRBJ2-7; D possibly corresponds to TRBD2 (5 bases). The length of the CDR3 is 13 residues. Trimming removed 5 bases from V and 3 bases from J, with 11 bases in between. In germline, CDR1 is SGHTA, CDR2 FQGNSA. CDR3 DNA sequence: TGTGCCAGCAGCGCCGTCCGGGGCTACGAGCAGTACTTC. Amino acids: CASSAVRGYEQYF.